The rows below give T cell receptor beta chains drawn from one sample of a study of shared T cell receptors in the human thymus. The protocol was immunoSEQ multiplex PCR, while the TCRdb copy is restricted to in-frame clones and leaves out a portion. The sample lists some 700,000 clones, approximately 87% seen once, with around 0.0099% in the top ten. These data were also filed under a second study, of human thymus T cells.

Sequences were obtained from thymocytes. The receptor source for this set is a boy under three years old with a congenital heart defect. Both conserved end residues are trimmed from each CDR3. The D gene is left open where the match is weak. Part of the rows lack a size; the others show once, few, many or a class for expanded clones.

J | size | V | D | CDR3
TRBJ2-7 | NA | TRBV6-5 | TRBD2 | ASSEKREKTYEQY
TRBJ2-7 | NA | TRBV27 | TRBD2 | ASSPSGRALYEQY
TRBJ2-3 | NA | TRBV4-2 | TRBD2 | ASSQRGGLAGEYCTDTQY
TRBJ2-7 | NA | TRBV10-3 | TRBD1 | AIMGTGGNEQY
TRBJ2-7 | NA | TRBV9 | TRBD2 | ASSVGASGEGEQY
TRBJ2-7 | NA | TRBV2 | TRBD1 | ASSLHTGTGIYEQY
TRBJ2-5 | NA | TRBV5-6 | TRBD2 | ASSLRGGGEQY
TRBJ1-2 | NA | TRBV5-6 | NA | ASSLTGISSYT
TRBJ1-3 | few | TRBV28 | NA | ASSSGGGSGNTIY
TRBJ2-2 | NA | TRBV9 | TRBD2 | ASSVDAGGYTGELF
TRBJ2-2 | NA | TRBV4-2 | TRBD2 | ASSQDRAPSPREGVGELF
TRBJ2-1 | NA | TRBV19 | NA | ASSRVVLSYNEQF
TRBJ1-1 | NA | TRBV11-2 | NA | ASSNPKRDGYTEAF
TRBJ2-3 | NA | TRBV5-4 | NA | ASSFRRRENADTQY
TRBJ2-3 | NA | TRBV2 | TRBD2 | ASRIGLAATDTQY
TRBJ2-3 | NA | TRBV19 | TRBD2 | ASRGLAEHTDTQY
TRBJ2-7 | NA | TRBV28 | TRBD1 | ASSSQSGTDYEQY
TRBJ1-2 | NA | TRBV30 | TRBD1 | AWSFPNGTGGSYGYT
TRBJ2-6 | NA | TRBV5-5 | NA | ASSLGRRDGTGANVLT
TRBJ1-3 | NA | TRBV6-6 | NA | ASRRTSGGNTIY
TRBJ2-5 | NA | TRBV4-3 | NA | ASSQDNDGGQETQY
TRBJ2-1 | NA | TRBV29-1 | NA | SVSETSSYNEQF
TRBJ2-3 | NA | TRBV11-2 | TRBD2 | ASRGQRGRTDTQY
TRBJ2-5 | NA | TRBV15 | NA | ATSRDPNRTDQETQY
TRBJ2-7 | NA | TRBV6-5 | TRBD1 | ASSLRTGDLYGQY
TRBJ1-5 | few | TRBV5-8 | TRBD1 | ASRLGDRRNQPQH
TRBJ2-5 | NA | TRBV4-1 | NA | ASSHSGGETQY
TRBJ1-5 | NA | TRBV30 | NA | AWSVGGPGNQPQH
TRBJ2-2 | NA | TRBV28 | NA | ASSLTGMGELF
TRBJ2-1 | NA | TRBV28 | NA | ASSGSGTSFYNEQF
TRBJ2-3 | NA | TRBV18 | TRBD1 | ASSPDGQGGTDTQY
TRBJ2-1 | NA | TRBV29-1 | TRBD1 | SVGRDRGLNEQF
TRBJ2-1 | NA | TRBV30 | NA | AWSVDSGSEAPCSYNEQF
TRBJ1-1 | NA | TRBV21-1 | NA | ASSKPSDRLNTEAF
TRBJ2-4 | NA | TRBV28 | NA | ASSRDSSERDKNIQY
TRBJ2-7 | NA | TRBV9 | TRBD2 | ASSGQERETIEQY
TRBJ2-2 | NA | TRBV19 | TRBD1 | ASRAGTGGTGELF
TRBJ1-2 | NA | TRBV4-3 | TRBD1 | ASSHFPDRADGYT
TRBJ2-7 | NA | TRBV5-8 | TRBD1 | ASSLGQGLYEQY
TRBJ2-5 | NA | TRBV6-5 | NA | ASSYAEAPEQY